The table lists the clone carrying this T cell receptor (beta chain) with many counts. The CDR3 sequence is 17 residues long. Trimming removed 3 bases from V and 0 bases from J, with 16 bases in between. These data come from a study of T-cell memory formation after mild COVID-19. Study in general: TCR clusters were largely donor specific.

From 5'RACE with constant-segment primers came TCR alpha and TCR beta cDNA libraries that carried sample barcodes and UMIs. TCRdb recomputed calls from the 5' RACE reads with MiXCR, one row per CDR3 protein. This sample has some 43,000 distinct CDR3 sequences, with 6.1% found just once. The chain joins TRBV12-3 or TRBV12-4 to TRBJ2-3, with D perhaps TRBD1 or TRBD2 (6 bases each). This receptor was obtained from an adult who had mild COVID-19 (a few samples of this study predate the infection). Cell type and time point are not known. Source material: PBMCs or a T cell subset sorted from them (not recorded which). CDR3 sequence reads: CASSFGGWGPSTDTQYF. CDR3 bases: TGTGCCAGCAGTTTCGGGGGATGGGGGCCTAGCACAGATACGCAGTATTTT.